This entry describes one TCR beta chain. Its antigen remains unidentified. This record comes from a study of shared clonotypes between healthy human individuals. General study findings and limits: Estimated richness was generally greater in naive than memory subsets.

Every subset had its genomic DNA shared out evenly among several immunoSEQ plates. Here immunoSEQ multiplex PCR was the method, and the copy in TCRdb shows in-frame clones only, minus some. Found here are about 1,900,000 clones, approximately 95% of them singletons; the top ten hold less than 1.5%. Naive CD8 isolation took CD45RO-negative cells positively selected for CCR7 and excluded terminally differentiated effector memory CD45RA+ cells. There are 13 residues in the CDR3. Trimming shortened V by 4 bases and J by 4 bases, and 9 bases separated the two germline ends. The germline CDR1 and CDR2 sequences are LNHDA and SQIVND (reference sequence).

This chain links TRBV19 with TRBJ2-3, with D uncertain. This TCR was sampled from a man between 18 and 35 years old in good health. The sequencing input was naive CD8+ T cells sorted from blood. The chain's CDR3 is CASSKGVPDTQYF. The DNA of the CDR3 is TGTGCCAGTAGTAAGGGCGTCCCAGATACGCAGTATTTT. The full variable domain, completed using reference TRBV19 and TRBJ2-3, is DGGITQSPKYLFRKEGQNVTLSCEQNLNHDAMYWYRQDPGQGLRLIYYSQIVNDFQKGDIAEGYSVSREKKESFPLTVTSAQKNPTAFYLCASSKGVPDTQYFGPGTRLTVL.